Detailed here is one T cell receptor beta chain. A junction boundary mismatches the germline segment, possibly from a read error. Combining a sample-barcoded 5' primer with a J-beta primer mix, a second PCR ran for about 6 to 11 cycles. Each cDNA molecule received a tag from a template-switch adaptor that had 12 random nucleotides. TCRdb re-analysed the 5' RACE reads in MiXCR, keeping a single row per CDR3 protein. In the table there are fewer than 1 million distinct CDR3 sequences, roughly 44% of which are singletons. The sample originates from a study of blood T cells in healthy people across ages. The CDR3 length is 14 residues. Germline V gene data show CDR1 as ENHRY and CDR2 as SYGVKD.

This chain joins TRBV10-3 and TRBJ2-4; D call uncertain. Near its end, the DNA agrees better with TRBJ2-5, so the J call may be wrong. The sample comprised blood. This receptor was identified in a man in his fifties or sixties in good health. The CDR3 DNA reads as TGTACCATCAGTGAGTCTTCAGCAATGGAGACCCAGTACTTC. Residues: CTISESSAMETQYF.